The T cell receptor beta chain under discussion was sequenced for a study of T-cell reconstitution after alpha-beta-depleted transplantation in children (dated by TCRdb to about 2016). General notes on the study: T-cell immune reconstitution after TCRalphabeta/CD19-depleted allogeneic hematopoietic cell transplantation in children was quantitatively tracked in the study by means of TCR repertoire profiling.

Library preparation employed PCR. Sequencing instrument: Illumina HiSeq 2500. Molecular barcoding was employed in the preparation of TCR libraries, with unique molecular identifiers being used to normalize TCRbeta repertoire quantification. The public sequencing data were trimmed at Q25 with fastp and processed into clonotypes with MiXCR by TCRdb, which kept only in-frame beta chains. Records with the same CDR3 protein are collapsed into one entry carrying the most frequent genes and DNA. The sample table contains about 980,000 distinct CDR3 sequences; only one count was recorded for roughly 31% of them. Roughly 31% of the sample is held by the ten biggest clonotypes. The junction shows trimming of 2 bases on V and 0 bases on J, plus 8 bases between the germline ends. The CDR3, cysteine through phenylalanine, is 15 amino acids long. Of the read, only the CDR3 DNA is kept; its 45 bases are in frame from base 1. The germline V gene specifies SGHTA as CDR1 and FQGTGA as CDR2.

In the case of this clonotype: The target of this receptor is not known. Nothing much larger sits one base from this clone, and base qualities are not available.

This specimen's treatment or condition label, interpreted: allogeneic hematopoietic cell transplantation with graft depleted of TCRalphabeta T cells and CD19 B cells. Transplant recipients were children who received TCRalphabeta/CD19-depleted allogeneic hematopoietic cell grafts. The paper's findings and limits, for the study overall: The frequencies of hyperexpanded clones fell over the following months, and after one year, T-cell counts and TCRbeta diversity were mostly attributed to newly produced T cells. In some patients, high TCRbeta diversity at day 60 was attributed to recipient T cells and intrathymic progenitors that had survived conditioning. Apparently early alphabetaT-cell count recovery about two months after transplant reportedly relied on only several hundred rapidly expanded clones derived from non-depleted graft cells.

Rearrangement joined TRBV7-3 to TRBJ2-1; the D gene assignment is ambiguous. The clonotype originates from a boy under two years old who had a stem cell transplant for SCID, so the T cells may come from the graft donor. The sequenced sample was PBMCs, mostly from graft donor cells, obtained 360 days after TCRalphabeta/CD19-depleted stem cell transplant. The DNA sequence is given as TGTGCCAGCAGCTTAGGGGAACACTCCTACAATGAGCAGTTCTTC. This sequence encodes CASSLGEHSYNEQFF.